This is a list of T cell receptor beta chains from one sample in a study of CD8+ T cells in alopecia areata. Generated by immunoSEQ multiplex PCR, the TCRdb table keeps only in-frame clones and is missing some. This table holds a few hundred thousand clones, around two fifths found once. The source was CD4+ T cells sorted from blood, collected between weeks 30 and 35, from a patient treated with tofacitinib. Source of these receptors: a human donor with alopecia areata. The CDR3 runs from the conserved cysteine through the conserved F or W. The order of the fields is clone size, V gene, D gene, J gene, CDR3 protein, CDR3 DNA. A D gene is named only where the DNA matches it firmly. Some rows have no size entry. The others give once, few or many, or a class for an expanded clone.

few,TRBV20-1,NA,TRBJ2-2,CSADGNGELFF,TGCAGTGCTGACGGTAACGGGGAGCTGTTTTTT
NA,TRBV18,NA,TRBJ2-3,CASSPRGGSTDTQYF,TGTGCCAGCTCACCACGGGGAGGTAGCACAGATACGCAGTATTTT
few,TRBV7-2,NA,TRBJ2-7,CASSMDRRREQYF,TGTGCCAGCAGCATGGACAGAAGGAGGGAGCAGTACTTC
NA,TRBV1,NA,TRBJ2-1,CTSSQEGGTSRNEQFF,TGCACCAGCAGCCAAGAGGGGGGGACTAGCCGCAATGAGCAGTTCTTC
NA,TRBV7-2,NA,TRBJ1-2,CASSLLSLNYGYTF,TGTGCCAGCAGCCTTCTGAGCCTTAACTATGGCTACACCTTC
NA,TRBV15,TRBD1,TRBJ1-2,CATGADRAHYGYTF,TGTGCCACCGGAGCGGACAGGGCCCACTATGGCTACACCTTC
NA,TRBV4-2,NA,TRBJ2-1,CASSQAPPSSYNEQFF,TGTGCCAGCAGCCAAGCGCCTCCTAGCTCCTACAATGAGCAGTTCTTC
NA,TRBV18,TRBD1,TRBJ2-1,CASSPWTGDEQFF,TGTGCCAGCTCACCCTGGACAGGGGATGAGCAGTTCTTC
NA,TRBV2,TRBD2,TRBJ2-1,CASSWLAGGANEQFF,TGTGCCAGCAGTTGGCTAGCGGGAGGGGCCAATGAGCAGTTCTTC
few,TRBV5-5,TRBD1,TRBJ2-7,CASSFTGGTYEQYF,TGTGCCAGCAGCTTCACAGGGGGAACCTACGAGCAGTACTTC
NA,TRBV7-9,NA,TRBJ2-5,CASSLDGAAGRETQYF,TGTGCCAGCAGCTTGGACGGGGCTGCGGGGAGAGAGACCCAGTACTTC
NA,TRBV5-6,NA,TRBJ2-1,CASSSLTSSYNEQFF,TGTGCCAGCAGCTCCCTGACGAGCTCCTACAATGAGCAGTTCTTC
few,TRBV19,NA,TRBJ1-5,CASSIGPGNQPQHF,TGTGCCAGTAGTATAGGGCCGGGTAATCAGCCCCAGCATTTT
NA,TRBV2,NA,TRBJ1-4,CASSGEGDDEKLFF,TGTGCCAGCAGTGGAGAAGGGGACGATGAAAAACTGTTTTTT
few,TRBV6-6,TRBD1,TRBJ2-7,CASREGQGGYEQYF,TGTGCCAGCAGGGAGGGACAGGGGGGCTACGAGCAGTACTTC
NA,TRBV18,TRBD1,TRBJ1-5,CASSQQDRGTQPQHF,TGTGCCAGCTCACAGCAGGACAGGGGCACTCAGCCCCAGCATTTT
NA,TRBV6-1,NA,TRBJ1-2,CASSEAFEGTYGYTF,TGTGCCAGCAGTGAAGCATTCGAGGGAACCTATGGCTACACCTTC
NA,TRBV7-7,NA,TRBJ2-3,CASSPGLTTDTQYF,TGTGCCAGCAGCCCCGGACTAACCACAGATACGCAGTATTTT
NA,TRBV23-1,NA,TRBJ1-5,CASSQIQGNNQPQHF,TGCGCCAGCAGTCAAATCCAGGGGAACAATCAGCCCCAGCATTTT
NA,TRBV19,NA,TRBJ2-7,CASSYRGEQYF,TGTGCCAGTAGTTATAGAGGCGAGCAGTACTTC
few,TRBV30,NA,TRBJ2-1,CAWSVWGTGLYNEQFF,TGTGCCTGGAGTGTATGGGGGACGGGGTTGTACAATGAGCAGTTCTTC
NA,TRBV5-1,NA,TRBJ2-7,CASGTGTTGEQYF,TGCGCCAGCGGAACAGGGACCACCGGCGAGCAGTACTTC
few,TRBV30,TRBD1,TRBJ1-5,CAWGTGRGNQPQHF,TGTGCCTGGGGGACAGGACGGGGCAATCAGCCCCAGCATTTT
NA,TRBV9,TRBD2,TRBJ2-1,CASQGVGSGRVNNEQFF,TGTGCCAGCCAGGGAGTAGGTAGCGGGAGGGTCAACAATGAGCAGTTCTTC
NA,TRBV5-1,NA,TRBJ1-3,CASSGGGSGNTIYF,TGCGCCAGCAGCGGTGGAGGGTCTGGAAACACCATATATTTT
NA,TRBV18,NA,TRBJ1-1,CASSLGQRRMNTEAFF,TGTGCCAGCTCACTCGGACAGAGACGGATGAACACTGAAGCTTTCTTT
once,TRBV11-2,NA,TRBJ1-2,CASSLVRTAANYGYTF,TGTGCCAGCAGCTTAGTACGGACAGCGGCTAACTATGGCTACACCTTC
NA,TRBV30,NA,TRBJ1-1,CAWSVNREAFF,TGTGCCTGGAGTGTTAACCGGGAAGCTTTCTTT
NA,TRBV11-2,TRBD1,TRBJ2-5,CASSSRGQRIQETQYF,TGTGCCAGCAGCTCAAGGGGACAGCGAATCCAAGAGACCCAGTACTTC
NA,TRBV5-1,NA,TRBJ2-3,CASCSGPLADTQYF,TGCGCCAGCTGCAGCGGGCCCCTCGCAGATACGCAGTATTTT
few,TRBV14,NA,TRBJ1-1,CASSRNWGGTEAFF,TGTGCCAGCAGCCGTAACTGGGGGGGCACTGAAGCTTTCTTT
NA,TRBV18,NA,TRBJ1-2,CASSPPALGYGYTF,TGTGCCAGCTCACCACCGGCCTTGGGATATGGCTACACCTTC
NA,TRBV18,NA,TRBJ1-5,CASSQGGIGQPQHF,TGTGCCAGCTCACAGGGGGGTATTGGTCAGCCCCAGCATTTT
NA,TRBV30,NA,TRBJ1-5,CAWSVRGIGVGQPQHF,TGTGCCTGGAGTGTACGGGGGATAGGGGTGGGTCAGCCCCAGCATTTT
NA,TRBV9,NA,TRBJ2-2,CASSSLLGELFF,TGTGCCAGCAGCTCCCTGCTCGGGGAGCTGTTTTTT
few,TRBV2,TRBD2,TRBJ2-1,CASSRTSGVVYNEQFF,TGTGCCAGCAGTCGGACTAGCGGGGTGGTCTACAATGAGCAGTTCTTC
NA,TRBV5-6,TRBD2,TRBJ2-1,CASSRGLAIYNEQFF,TGTGCCAGCAGCAGGGGACTAGCGATCTACAATGAGCAGTTCTTC
NA,TRBV15,NA,TRBJ1-1,CATSRGHRNTEAFF,TGTGCCACCAGCAGGGGACACAGGAACACTGAAGCTTTCTTT
NA,TRBV7-8,NA,TRBJ2-3,CASSSYSATSTDTQYF,TGTGCCAGCAGCTCGTATAGCGCCACTAGCACAGATACGCAGTATTTT
NA,TRBV4-1,NA,TRBJ2-3,CASISGSDTQYF,TGCGCCAGCATTTCGGGCTCTGATACGCAGTATTTT
NA,TRBV29-1,TRBD1,TRBJ1-1,CSVDFAGGNTEAFF,TGCAGCGTGGACTTCGCAGGGGGTAACACTGAAGCTTTCTTT
NA,TRBV6-1,TRBD1,TRBJ2-7,CASSEASRGHREQYF,TGTGCCAGCAGTGAAGCGAGCAGGGGGCATAGAGAGCAGTACTTC
few,TRBV7-2,TRBD2,TRBJ2-1,CASSRVGGGSYNEQFF,TGTGCCAGCAGCCGGGTGGGCGGGGGGTCCTACAATGAGCAGTTCTTC
once,TRBV29-1,TRBD2,TRBJ2-1,CSVEGTSGRQWDNEQFF,TGCAGCGTTGAAGGGACTAGCGGGAGGCAGTGGGACAATGAGCAGTTCTTC
NA,TRBV9,TRBD2,TRBJ2-5,CASSVPKRGGTQYF,TGTGCCAGCAGCGTCCCAAAGCGGGGAGGGACCCAGTACTTC
once,TRBV5-1,NA,TRBJ1-2,CASSLTTKEGYTF,TGCGCCAGCAGCTTGACGACCAAAGAAGGCTACACCTTC
NA,TRBV19,TRBD1,TRBJ1-5,CATGQGSRNQPQHF,TGTGCCACCGGACAGGGTAGCCGCAATCAGCCCCAGCATTTT
few,TRBV5-1,TRBD2,TRBJ2-3,CASSSGAGGGDTQYF,TGCGCCAGCAGCTCCGGAGCGGGAGGAGGTGATACGCAGTATTTT